The source of this T cell receptor (beta chain) is a study of cytomegalovirus exposure and HLA in healthy donors. Whole-study results and caveats: Across donors, most TCRs were seen rarely, yet some public ones were widespread. TRBV6-2, TRBV6-3 and other indistinguishable V segments were excluded.

CDR3 length: 15 amino acids. V gave up 5 bases and J gave up 2 bases, with 16 bases separating them. In germline, CDR1 is SGHTA, CDR2 FQGNSA. Both 60 Vbeta primers and 13 Jbeta primers went into the PCR. Method: immunoSEQ multiplex PCR; TCRdb's copy keeps in-frame clones and lacks some. The sample lists 130,000 to 150,000 clones, 78% occurring once. This clone has only a few counts. Antigen: not known. This receptor was identified in a woman in her late teens or twenties in good health and CMV-seropositive. The source material was PBMCs. The V call is TRBV7-2, the J call TRBJ2-7; possibly TRBD2 for D (6 bases). The CDR3, as DNA: TGTGCCAGCAGCCTGGGGGGTGGCGGGGCCTACGAGCAGTACTTC. Its protein is CASSLGGGGAYEQYF. The whole variable domain, filled in from reference TRBV7-2 and TRBJ2-7, reads GAGVSQSPSNKVTEKGKDVELRCDPISGHTALYWYRQSLGQGLEFLIYFQGNSAPDKSGLPSDRFSAERTGGSVSTLTIQRTQQEDSAVYLCASSLGGGGAYEQYFGPGTRLTVT.